The 6 T cell receptor beta chains presented below share a single source sample, sequenced in a study of CD8+ T cells in alopecia areata. RNA was isolated and reverse transcribed to cDNA, the sequencing template. Assay used: immunoSEQ multiplex PCR; TCRdb lists only in-frame clones, some missing. Here the sample spans some 130,000 clones, approximately 49% being singletons. The sample consisted of CD8+ T cells sorted from blood, taken at week 0. The receptor set was obtained from a human donor with alopecia areata.

The genes are TRBV23-1 and TRBJ1-5; 11 nucleotides match TRBD1. TRBV23-1 is noted as an ORF with a role that remains uncertain. The CDR3 has 22 residues. V gave up 2 bases and J gave up 0 bases; unmatched junction bases: 18. The CDR3 is CASSQPDARDRGWTDSNQPQHF. Here the CDR3 DNA reads TGCGCCAGCAGTCAACCGGACGCCCGGGACAGGGGGTGGACGGATAGCAATCAGCCCCAGCATTTT.

This clone was observed a few times. The V and J genes are TRBV5-6 and TRBJ1-1; tentatively, D is TRBD1 (5 bases). Germline V gene lookup returns CDR1 SGHDT and CDR2 YYEEEE. Trimming removed 6 bases at V and 6 bases at J, with 15 bases between. The CDR3 has 13 amino acids. The CDR3 bases are TGTGCCAGCACCAGGGACGTCCACCCTGAAGCTTTCTTT. Protein: CASTRDVHPEAFF.

This sequence joins TRBV11-2 and TRBJ2-7; D call uncertain. The ends were cut back, 1 base at V and 3 bases at J, with 7 bases in the middle. CDR3 length equals 13 residues. Germline CDR1 SGHAT, CDR2 FQNNGV. The CDR3 DNA reads as TGTGCCAGCAGCTTAGGACCGGGCTACGAGCAGTACTTC. It is translated as CASSLGPGYEQYF.

The J gene is TRBJ2-7, the V gene TRBV30; D uncertain. The CDR3 has 11 amino acids. Germline V gives CDR1 GTSNPN, CDR2 SVGIG (reference sequence). The ends were cut back, 5 bases at V and 2 bases at J, with 7 bases in the middle. The DNA of the CDR3 is TGTGCCTGGGACGGAACCTACGAGCAGTACTTC. It specifies CAWDGTYEQYF.

This clone was recorded once. V gene TRBV6-6 combines with J gene TRBJ2-7; maybe TRBD1 (6 bases). With 2 bases removed from V and 4 bases from J, the gap between germline ends came to 6 bases. The CDR3 is 12 residues long. CDR1 is MNHNY and CDR2 is SVGAGI in the germline V gene (reference sequence). The CDR3 DNA sequence: TGTGCCAGCAGTTACGGACAGTACGAGCAGTACTTC. This encodes CASSYGQYEQYF.

This clone was observed a single time. V usage is TRBV27 and J usage is TRBJ2-5; weak D call: TRBD2 (6 bases). V gave up 5 bases and J gave up 4 bases, with 11 bases separating them. The CDR3 sequence is 13 residues long. The V gene's germline CDR1 is MNHEY and CDR2 SMNVEV (reference sequence). The CDR3 sequence: CASSPGLGETQYF. In DNA form, the CDR3 reads TGTGCCAGCAGTCCGGGACTTGGAGAGACCCAGTACTTC.